Shown below are 31 T cell receptor beta chains from a single sample sequenced in a study of T cells in Graves' hyperthyroidism and ophthalmopathy. RNA transcripts gave rise to amplified TCR beta CDR3 regions. During a first-round RT-PCR of the TCR CDR3, the HTBI primer set was used. TCRdb ran MiXCR on the multiplex PCR reads and lists one entry per CDR3 protein. The sample holds about 580,000 distinct CDR3 sequences, approximately 15% seen once. Sequencing was done on a sample of blood. Receptor source: a woman aged 25 to 39 with Graves' hyperthyroidism that later progressed to Graves' ophthalmopathy.

This chain links TRBV9 with TRBJ1-1; D not certain. This CDR3 comprises 14 residues. Germline V gene sequence: CDR1 SGDLS, CDR2 YYNGEE. Trimming pared 1 base from V and 1 base from J, leaving 8 bases between. The CDR3 loop is CASSVTEGNTEAFF. The DNA of the CDR3 is TGTGCCAGCAGCGTAACAGAGGGGAACACTGAAGCTTTCTTT.

This rearrangement joins TRBV20-1 to TRBJ2-2; 8 bases map to TRBD2. V trimming: 1 base; J trimming: 4 bases; junction bases outside the gene matches: 20. Per germline, CDR1 DFQATT and CDR2 SNEGSKA (reference sequence). The length of the CDR3 is 20 residues. The CDR3 DNA is TGCAGTGCTAGAGTATCTTTAGGAGGGGCGGGAGGTCTTTTCACCGGGGAGCTGTTTTTT. Protein product: CSARVSLGGAGGLFTGELFF.

V usage is TRBV20-1 and J usage is TRBJ1-5; D remains unclear. CDR3 size: 14 residues. V lost 6 bases and J 1 base, leaving 13 bases between the germline ends. CDR1 and CDR2 (germline): DFQATT, SNEGSKA (reference sequence). The CDR3 region is CSARLGGSNQPQHF. The CDR3 nucleotides read TGCAGTGCCAGATTGGGCGGGAGCAATCAGCCCCAGCATTTT.

This clonotype was observed many times. V is TRBV6-1 and J is TRBJ2-1; no reliable D call. The CDR3 runs 12 residues. V lost 6 bases and J 3 bases, leaving 6 bases between the germline ends. The germline CDR1 and CDR2 sequences are MNHNS and SASEGT. The CDR3 is CASSADYNEQFF. The CDR3 nucleotides are TGTGCCAGCAGCGCGGACTACAATGAGCAGTTCTTC.

This clonotype has more than one count but fewer than ten. V gene TRBV4-2 combines with J gene TRBJ1-6, with D possibly matching TRBD1 (6 bases). In germline, CDR1 is LGHNA, CDR2 YNFKEQ. V shed 3 bases and J shed 6 bases, with 9 bases lying between them. The CDR3 runs to 14 residues. CDR3 loop: CASSHGQFNSPLHF. The CDR3 nucleotides read TGTGCCAGCAGCCATGGACAGTTTAATTCACCCCTCCACTTT.

The table lists this clonotype with many counts. The chain combines TRBV12-3 or TRBV12-4 with TRBJ1-2; no clear D gene. Trimming left V 6 bases short and J 3 bases short, with 14 bases between. The CDR3 has 14 amino acids. CDR3 sequence reads: CASRSTGAYYGYTF. The CDR3 DNA reads TGTGCCAGCAGATCGACTGGTGCTTACTATGGCTACACCTTC.

The sample holds many counts of this clonotype. The rearrangement joins TRBV12-3 or TRBV12-4 to TRBJ1-4; 7 nucleotides line up with TRBD1. The CDR3 is 15 residues long. The junction had 12 bases not matched to a gene; V was cut back by 6 bases and J by 8 bases. The CDR3 nucleotides read TGTGCCAGCAGCTGGGGAACAGGGGAAGGAGAAAAACTGTTTTTT. This sequence encodes CASSWGTGEGEKLFF.

The chain carries TRBV5-4 and TRBJ2-3; TRBD1 or TRBD2 may be the D gene (5 bases each). The CDR3 has 15 residues. V was clipped by 1 base and J by 5 bases, with 14 bases between them. Germline V gene sequence: CDR1 SGHNT, CDR2 YYREEE (reference sequence). This CDR3 is CASSLPFNGGDTQYF. The DNA for the CDR3 is TGTGCCAGCAGCTTGCCCTTTAATGGGGGAGATACGCAGTATTTT.

There are a few counts of this clonotype. The chain joins TRBV6-2 or TRBV6-3 to TRBJ2-1; D ambiguous. The CDR3 length is 13 residues. Germline loops: CDR1 MNHEY, CDR2 SVGEGT. V was pared by 5 bases and J by 9 bases, with 14 bases between. CDR3 in amino acids: CASSTLPGGEQFF. DNA for the CDR3: TGTGCCAGCAGTACCCTCCCAGGTGGTGAGCAGTTCTTC.

This clonotype was counted at least ten times. The rearrangement uses TRBV19 and TRBJ2-1, with no clear D. Germline-derived CDR1 and CDR2 are LNHDA and SQIVND (reference sequence). Trimming removed 1 base from V and 10 bases from J, with 14 bases in between. This CDR3 has 14 residues. Here the CDR3 DNA reads TGTGCCAGTAGTATAGCACGAGACAATCGGGAGCAGTTCTTC. Translation: CASSIARDNREQFF.

This clonotype was recorded at least ten times. The CDR3 protein is CASSRDRASPGELFF. The CDR3 DNA reads as TGTGCCAGCAGCCGGGACAGGGCTTCTCCCGGGGAGCTGTTTTTT. The chain uses TRBV2 and TRBJ2-2, with 9 bases fitting TRBD1. The V gene's germline CDR1 is SNHLY and CDR2 FYNNEI. V lost 6 bases, J lost 6 bases, and 8 bases stayed unmatched. CDR3 size: 15 residues.

The rearrangement joins TRBV27 to TRBJ2-7, with a possible D match to TRBD1 (6 bases). Trimming cost V 3 bases and J 0 bases, with 12 bases left between them. Germline V CDR1 and CDR2: MNHEY, SMNVEV (reference sequence). The CDR3 length is 15 residues. The CDR3: CASSFRDTDSYEQYF. The CDR3 bases are TGTGCCAGCAGTTTCCGGGACACGGACTCCTACGAGCAGTACTTC.

A single count supports this clonotype. This may arise from a read error, as a much more abundant clone is one base away. The genes are TRBV7-9 and TRBJ1-1; weak D call: TRBD1 (5 bases). Trimming took 1 base from V and 1 from J, leaving 10 bases between them. This CDR3 spans 15 amino acids. Looked up from germline, CDR1 is SEHNR and CDR2 is FQNEAQ (reference sequence). CDR3 sequence: CASSLVNGQNTEAFF. In DNA, the CDR3 is TGTGCCAGCAGCTTAGTCAACGGACAGAACACTGAAGCTTTCTTT.

This clonotype was detected many times. The chain couples TRBV6-1 to TRBJ2-6; D is possibly TRBD1 (6 bases). V dropped 7 bases and J dropped 0 bases, with 16 bases sitting between them. This CDR3 comprises 17 residues. CDR1 is MNHNS and CDR2 is SASEGT in the germline V gene. In DNA form, the CDR3 reads TGTGCCAGCACCGGGACATCCAGAGGCTCTGGGGCCAACGTCCTGACTTTC. Protein product: CASTGTSRGSGANVLTF.

This clonotype has more than one count but fewer than ten. V and J are TRBV10-3 and TRBJ1-1; no reliable D call. The CDR3 has 14 residues. The germline gives CDR1 ENHRY, CDR2 SYGVKD. V shed 8 bases and J shed 0 bases, with 13 bases lying between them. CDR3 in DNA: TGTGCCATCGGAAAGACTACAATGAACACTGAAGCTTTCTTT. Protein product: CAIGKTTMNTEAFF.

This clonotype was found many times. This chain uses TRBV29-1 with TRBJ1-5; D ambiguous. The germline V and J ends were trimmed by 3 bases and 7 bases, with 13 bases remaining between them. This CDR3 comprises 13 residues. The germline gives CDR1 SQVTM, CDR2 ANQGSEA. The CDR3 sequence: CSVEQVQGQPQHF. CDR3 DNA: TGCAGCGTTGAGCAGGTTCAAGGACAGCCCCAGCATTTT.

The CDR3 DNA is TGTGCCAGCAGTGTGGAGGGGACGAACACTGAAGCTTTCTTT. It codes for CASSVEGTNTEAFF. The chain employs TRBV6-1 and TRBJ1-1; TRBD1 might be the D (5 bases). The CDR3 is 14 amino acids. V lost 4 bases and J 1 base, leaving 10 bases between the germline ends. Germline assignment: CDR1 MNHNS and CDR2 SASEGT.

This clonotype has a count of ten or more. V is TRBV20-1 and J is TRBJ1-4, with TRBD1 as a possible D gene (5 bases). This CDR3 is 16 amino acids long. V was shortened by 6 bases and J by 0 bases, with 17 bases between the two germline ends. Germline V gives CDR1 DFQATT, CDR2 SNEGSKA (reference sequence). Here the CDR3 reads CSAPGKGVSTNEKLFF. DNA of the CDR3: TGCAGTGCCCCAGGCAAAGGGGTATCAACTAATGAAAAACTGTTTTTT.

At least ten counts were recorded for this clonotype. V is TRBV12-3 or TRBV12-4 and J is TRBJ2-5; 7 bases are a match to TRBD1. After removal of 7 bases from V and 0 bases from J, the junction contained 14 bases not matched to a gene. The CDR3 is made up of 17 amino acids. The CDR3 loop reads CASTHKKQGHDQETQYF. DNA for the CDR3: TGTGCCAGCACCCACAAAAAACAGGGGCACGACCAAGAGACCCAGTACTTC.

This clonotype was recorded at least ten times. The CDR3 nucleotides are TGCAGTGCTAGAGGGTTTGGACTAGCGCCTTCCTACAATGAGCAGTTCTTC. Encoded protein: CSARGFGLAPSYNEQFF. This chain links TRBV20-1 with TRBJ2-1, with 9 bases fitting TRBD2. The V gene's germline CDR1 is DFQATT and CDR2 SNEGSKA (reference sequence). The J segment lost 1 base and the V segment lost 1 base, leaving 8 bases of the junction unmatched. The CDR3 totals 17 residues.

This clonotype was detected many times. The V call is TRBV19, the J call TRBJ1-5; D possibly corresponds to TRBD1 (6 bases). Trimming stripped 0 bases from V and 9 bases from J, with 15 bases between. This CDR3 has 15 residues. In germline, CDR1 is LNHDA, CDR2 SQIVND (reference sequence). This chain's CDR3 is CASSIDFGGTGPQHF. The DNA of the CDR3 is TGTGCCAGTAGTATAGATTTCGGGGGCACAGGGCCCCAGCATTTT. The variable domain in full, completed from reference TRBV19 and TRBJ1-5, reads DGGITQSPKYLFRKEGQNVTLSCEQNLNHDAMYWYRQDPGQGLRLIYYSQIVNDFQKGDIAEGYSVSREKKESFPLTVTSAQKNPTAFYLCASSIDFGGTGPQHFGDGTRLSIL.

The genes are TRBV30 and TRBJ2-1, with D possibly TRBD1 on 5 matching bases. The CDR3 loop spans 14 amino acids. V was trimmed by 0 bases and J by 10 bases, leaving 16 bases between them. Germline CDR1 is GTSNPN and CDR2 is SVGIG (reference sequence). CDR3 sequence reads: CAWSVQWGLFEQFF. The CDR3 DNA is TGTGCCTGGAGTGTCCAGTGGGGCCTTTTCGAGCAGTTCTTC.

This chain connects TRBV4-3 to TRBJ2-7; 8 positions match TRBD2. V lost 3 bases to trimming and J lost 0 bases; unmatched junction nucleotides: 13. CDR1 LGHNA and CDR2 YSLEER come from the germline V gene. The CDR3 contains 18 residues. In DNA form, the CDR3 reads TGCGCCAGCAGCCAGGGAAGCCATAGCGGGACCGGCTCCTACGAGCAGTACTTC. As protein: CASSQGSHSGTGSYEQYF.

This sequence joins TRBV5-1 and TRBJ2-7, with D perhaps matching TRBD2 (5 bases). The CDR3 has 12 amino acids. CDR1 is SGHRS and CDR2 is YFSETQ in the germline V gene. V gave up 7 bases and J gave up 7 bases, with 15 bases separating them. The CDR3 reads CASQSGEFEQYF. CDR3 nucleotide sequence: TGCGCCAGCCAATCTGGGGAGTTTGAGCAGTACTTC.

This sequence joins TRBV30 and TRBJ2-7; 9 positions match TRBD2. There are 13 residues in the CDR3. CDR1 and CDR2 (germline): GTSNPN, SVGIG (reference sequence). Losses at the gene ends were 5 bases for V and 2 bases for J; bases not matched to a gene: 4. The CDR3 DNA reads TGTGCCTGGGATCTAGCGGGACCCTACGAGCAGTACTTC. Its protein is CAWDLAGPYEQYF.

The chain uses TRBV20-1 and TRBJ2-5; 11 bases align to TRBD2. The CDR3 length is 15 residues. CDR1 is DFQATT, CDR2 SNEGSKA, per germline (reference sequence). V dropped 6 bases and J dropped 0; count of bases not matched to a gene: 6. For the CDR3, the DNA is TGCAGTGCCATTGGACTAGCGGGTTACCAAGAGACCCAGTACTTC. The encoded protein is CSAIGLAGYQETQYF.

There are many counts of this clonotype. This sequence joins TRBV2 and TRBJ2-7; TRBD1 is a possible D gene (5 bases). CDR3 length: 12 amino acids. V lost 7 bases, J lost 2 bases, and 9 bases lay in between. CDR1 is SNHLY and CDR2 is FYNNEI in the germline V gene. CDR3 DNA sequence: TGTGCCAGCAATAGGGGCCCCTACGAGCAGTACTTC. Its translation is CASNRGPYEQYF.

This clonotype was picked up many times. This chain connects TRBV30 to TRBJ1-1; no definite D call. The V gene's germline CDR1 is GTSNPN and CDR2 SVGIG (reference sequence). With 2 bases removed from V and 5 bases from J, the gap between germline ends came to 9 bases. The CDR3 spans 12 residues. The CDR3 DNA follows: TGTGCCTGGAGTAACGTTGGGACTGAAGCTTTCTTT. This encodes CAWSNVGTEAFF.

This rearrangement joins TRBV7-9 to TRBJ2-7; TRBD2 is a possible D gene (6 bases). CDR1 is SEHNR, CDR2 FQNEAQ, per germline (reference sequence). CDR3 length: 13 residues. V lost 4 bases, J lost 1 base, and 8 bases lay in between. The CDR3 protein is CASSSTSSYEQYF. The CDR3 DNA reads TGTGCCAGCAGCTCGACTAGTTCCTACGAGCAGTACTTC.

In the case of this clonotype: At one end the junction does not follow the germline gene, possibly because of a read error. V gene TRBV6-9 combines with J gene TRBJ2-1; D is unresolved. CDR1 and CDR2 from the germline V gene are MNHGY and SVAAGI. The CDR3 runs to 13 residues. The CDR3 DNA reads as TGTGCCGGCAGTTACGACGGGTTGGTGGCGCAGTTCTTC. This encodes CAGSYDGLVAQFF.

In its sample, this clonotype was seen many times. This rearrangement joins TRBV2 to TRBJ1-2, with D maybe TRBD1 (5 bases). Trimming pared 7 bases from V and 6 bases from J, leaving 9 bases between. Germline CDR1 and CDR2: SNHLY and FYNNEI. This CDR3 contains 11 residues. The CDR3 protein is CASMGGDGYTF. CDR3 DNA: TGTGCCAGCATGGGAGGGGATGGCTACACCTTC.